This T cell receptor (beta chain) was captured by sequencing in a study of cytomegalovirus exposure and HLA in healthy donors. The overall study: Earlier sequencing of 200 million or so T cells yielded around 100 million unique TCR beta sequences.

Details on this clone: Its matching antigen is unknown.

The PCR contained 60 Vbeta and 13 Jbeta primers. The data were produced by immunoSEQ multiplex PCR, yet TCRdb's version contains in-frame clones alone and is incomplete. The sample has 130,000 or so clones, over 65% seen once. Findings of the study overall: The CMV antigen specificity of a few CMV-associated chains was confirmed through in vitro analysis. At a 0.05 false discovery rate, a later analysis found around 17,000 TCR beta sequences to be associated with HLA alleles.

When sampled, the donors appeared nominally healthy, though they likely had unrecorded immune exposures. Germline V gives CDR1 LGHNA, CDR2 YNFKEQ. The V end was cut by 0 bases, the J end by 2 bases, with 10 bases between. The CDR3 is 16 residues long. The gene calls are TRBV4-2 and TRBJ1-4; possibly TRBD1 for D (5 bases). The TCR sequence derives from a man aged 50 or older in good health and CMV-seronegative. Sequencing was done on a sample of PBMCs. The CDR3 spells CASSQDRAGTNEKLFF. CDR3 in DNA: TGTGCCAGCAGCCAAGATCGGGCAGGGACTAATGAAAAACTGTTTTTT.